A selection of T cell receptor beta chains follows, all from one sample in a study of T cell responses to AZD1222 COVID-19 vaccine. Some clones are missing from TCRdb's copy, which holds only in-frame ones; the method was immunoSEQ multiplex PCR. The sample holds over 95,000 clones, about 83% seen once. The sequences come from peripheral blood, collected on day 0 of AZD1222 vaccination. The receptors here all came from an adult in good health. CDR3s include the opening cysteine and the closing phenylalanine or tryptophan. The order of the fields is V gene, D gene, clone size, J gene, CDR3 protein, CDR3 DNA. The D gene is left open where the match is weak. Size is stated for part of the rows, as once, few or many counts, or as a class when the clone is expanded.

v_call: TRBV20-1; d_call: -; clone_size: -; j_call: TRBJ2-7; cdr3_aa: CSASRTYEQYF; cdr3_nt: TGCAGTGCTAGTAGGACCTACGAGCAGTACTTC
v_call: TRBV19; d_call: TRBD2; clone_size: -; j_call: TRBJ2-1; cdr3_aa: CASNPQGLAGSEQFF; cdr3_nt: TGTGCCAGTAACCCCCAGGGCCTAGCGGGATCTGAGCAGTTCTTC
v_call: TRBV7-9; d_call: -; clone_size: -; j_call: TRBJ1-1; cdr3_aa: CASSLGPTGDTEAFF; cdr3_nt: TGTGCCAGCAGCTTAGGACCGACGGGAGACACTGAAGCTTTCTTT
v_call: TRBV28; d_call: -; clone_size: -; j_call: TRBJ2-2; cdr3_aa: CASRPGGPTGELFF; cdr3_nt: TGTGCCAGCAGACCAGGAGGGCCAACCGGGGAGCTGTTTTTT
v_call: TRBV14; d_call: TRBD2; clone_size: -; j_call: TRBJ2-1; cdr3_aa: CASSQYLAGGTKYDEQFF; cdr3_nt: TGTGCCAGCAGCCAATACCTAGCGGGAGGGACTAAATACGATGAGCAGTTCTTC
v_call: TRBV4-3; d_call: -; clone_size: -; j_call: TRBJ1-2; cdr3_aa: CASSSAIRADYGYTF; cdr3_nt: TGCGCCAGCAGTTCAGCGATCCGGGCGGACTATGGCTACACCTTC
v_call: TRBV24-1; d_call: -; clone_size: -; j_call: TRBJ2-1; cdr3_aa: CATSDPRQVSEQFF; cdr3_nt: TGTGCCACCAGTGATCCGCGACAGGTCTCTGAGCAGTTCTTC
v_call: TRBV18; d_call: -; clone_size: -; j_call: TRBJ1-5; cdr3_aa: CASSPDDRSNQPQHF; cdr3_nt: TGTGCCAGCTCACCGGACGACAGGAGCAATCAGCCCCAGCATTTT
v_call: TRBV7-2; d_call: TRBD1; clone_size: -; j_call: TRBJ1-1; cdr3_aa: CASSLLKGAAEAFF; cdr3_nt: TGTGCCAGCAGCTTATTAAAGGGGGCGGCTGAAGCTTTCTTT
v_call: TRBV7-9; d_call: -; clone_size: -; j_call: TRBJ1-4; cdr3_aa: CASSLAGTNEKLFF; cdr3_nt: TGTGCCAGCAGCTTGGCAGGCACTAATGAAAAACTGTTTTTT
v_call: TRBV12-3/TRBV12-4; d_call: -; clone_size: few; j_call: TRBJ2-7; cdr3_aa: CASSFGQVYEQYF; cdr3_nt: TGTGCCAGCAGTTTCGGCCAGGTTTACGAGCAGTACTTC
v_call: TRBV5-1; d_call: -; clone_size: once; j_call: TRBJ2-3; cdr3_aa: CASSFQRVTDTQYF; cdr3_nt: TGCGCCAGCAGCTTTCAGCGAGTCACAGATACGCAGTATTTT
v_call: TRBV10-2; d_call: TRBD1; clone_size: -; j_call: TRBJ2-7; cdr3_aa: CASSERTGGPYEQYF; cdr3_nt: TGCGCCAGCAGTGAACGAACAGGGGGGCCCTACGAGCAGTACTTC
v_call: TRBV5-4; d_call: TRBD2; clone_size: -; j_call: TRBJ2-7; cdr3_aa: CASSRPGLGYEQYF; cdr3_nt: TGTGCCAGCAGCAGACCGGGACTAGGGTACGAGCAGTACTTC
v_call: TRBV27; d_call: -; clone_size: -; j_call: TRBJ2-7; cdr3_aa: CASSLSLLSYEQYF; cdr3_nt: TGTGCCAGCAGTTTATCTCTCCTATCCTACGAGCAGTACTTC
v_call: TRBV28; d_call: -; clone_size: -; j_call: TRBJ2-1; cdr3_aa: CASSLGQEYEQFF; cdr3_nt: TGTGCCAGCAGTTTGGGGCAGGAGTATGAGCAGTTCTTC
v_call: TRBV7-2; d_call: -; clone_size: -; j_call: TRBJ2-4; cdr3_aa: CASSFRKIAKNIQYF; cdr3_nt: TGTGCCAGCAGCTTTCGAAAGATAGCCAAAAACATTCAGTACTTC
v_call: TRBV11-2; d_call: -; clone_size: once; j_call: TRBJ1-6; cdr3_aa: CASSLDRTYNSPLHF; cdr3_nt: TGTGCCAGCAGCTTAGACAGGACATATAATTCACCCCTCCACTTT
v_call: TRBV6-5; d_call: -; clone_size: -; j_call: TRBJ1-5; cdr3_aa: CASSTERGQPQHF; cdr3_nt: TGTGCCAGCAGTACAGAGAGAGGTCAGCCCCAGCATTTT
v_call: TRBV20-1; d_call: -; clone_size: -; j_call: TRBJ2-7; cdr3_aa: CSASQGSEQYF; cdr3_nt: TGCAGTGCTTCTCAGGGATCCGAGCAGTACTTC
v_call: TRBV7-2; d_call: TRBD1; clone_size: -; j_call: TRBJ2-3; cdr3_aa: CASSLVGQGSDTQYF; cdr3_nt: TGTGCCAGCAGCTTAGTGGGACAGGGTTCCGATACGCAGTATTTT
v_call: TRBV28; d_call: -; clone_size: -; j_call: TRBJ2-7; cdr3_aa: CASTTGLLYEQYF; cdr3_nt: TGTGCCAGCACCACGGGACTTCTCTACGAGCAGTACTTC
v_call: TRBV24-1; d_call: -; clone_size: -; j_call: TRBJ1-1; cdr3_aa: CATSAGSKNTEAFF; cdr3_nt: TGTGCCACCAGTGCGGGCAGTAAGAACACTGAAGCTTTCTTT
v_call: TRBV5-6; d_call: -; clone_size: few; j_call: TRBJ2-3; cdr3_aa: CASSLVSDTQYF; cdr3_nt: TGTGCCAGCAGCTTGGTTTCAGATACGCAGTATTTT
v_call: TRBV5-4; d_call: TRBD1; clone_size: -; j_call: TRBJ2-5; cdr3_aa: CASSLQGAGETQYF; cdr3_nt: TGTGCCAGCAGCTTGCAGGGGGCGGGAGAGACCCAGTACTTC
v_call: TRBV19; d_call: TRBD1; clone_size: -; j_call: TRBJ2-4; cdr3_aa: CASRTGVMGQENIQYF; cdr3_nt: TGTGCCAGTAGAACGGGGGTGATGGGACAGGAGAACATTCAGTACTTC
v_call: TRBV21-1; d_call: -; clone_size: -; j_call: TRBJ1-5; cdr3_aa: CASSKGYRGRSNQPQHF; cdr3_nt: TGTGCCAGCAGCAAAGGGTACAGGGGGCGCAGCAATCAGCCCCAGCATTTT
v_call: TRBV6-5; d_call: TRBD1; clone_size: -; j_call: TRBJ1-1; cdr3_aa: CASSFTGVTEAFF; cdr3_nt: TGTGCCAGCAGTTTTACAGGGGTAACTGAAGCTTTCTTT
v_call: TRBV23-1; d_call: TRBD1; clone_size: once; j_call: TRBJ2-2; cdr3_aa: CASSRTGETGELFF; cdr3_nt: TGCGCCAGCAGCCGGACAGGGGAAACCGGGGAGCTGTTTTTT
v_call: TRBV25-1; d_call: TRBD2; clone_size: -; j_call: TRBJ2-1; cdr3_aa: CASSGDGRINEQFF; cdr3_nt: TGTGCCAGCAGTGGGGACGGGAGGATAAATGAGCAGTTCTTC
v_call: TRBV6-5; d_call: TRBD1; clone_size: -; j_call: TRBJ1-5; cdr3_aa: CASSPSGGSQPQHF; cdr3_nt: TGTGCCAGCAGTCCGTCAGGGGGCAGTCAGCCCCAGCATTTT
v_call: TRBV27; d_call: -; clone_size: -; j_call: TRBJ1-5; cdr3_aa: CASSSGTSNQPQHF; cdr3_nt: TGTGCCAGCAGTTCAGGGACCTCCAATCAGCCCCAGCATTTT
v_call: TRBV5-1; d_call: -; clone_size: -; j_call: TRBJ2-5; cdr3_aa: CASSTQLQETQYF; cdr3_nt: TGCGCCAGCAGTACTCAGCTCCAAGAGACCCAGTACTTC
v_call: TRBV7-2; d_call: TRBD1; clone_size: few; j_call: TRBJ2-4; cdr3_aa: CASSAQTGQNIQYF; cdr3_nt: TGTGCCAGCAGCGCCCAGACAGGGCAAAACATTCAGTACTTC
v_call: TRBV11-3; d_call: -; clone_size: -; j_call: TRBJ2-1; cdr3_aa: CASSLGSAKQFF; cdr3_nt: TGTGCCAGCAGCTTAGGATCAGCCAAGCAGTTCTTC
v_call: TRBV4-3; d_call: -; clone_size: -; j_call: TRBJ2-1; cdr3_aa: CASSQGDSRAEQFF; cdr3_nt: TGCGCCAGCAGCCAAGGGGACTCCCGGGCGGAGCAGTTCTTC
v_call: TRBV6-2/TRBV6-3; d_call: -; clone_size: -; j_call: TRBJ2-6; cdr3_aa: CASSPIRGSQRSGANVLTF; cdr3_nt: TGTGCCAGCAGTCCCATAAGGGGGTCCCAACGGTCTGGGGCCAACGTCCTGACTTTC
v_call: TRBV19; d_call: TRBD1; clone_size: -; j_call: TRBJ1-5; cdr3_aa: CASRMTGGTQPQHF; cdr3_nt: TGTGCCAGTAGAATGACAGGGGGAACGCAGCCCCAGCATTTT
v_call: TRBV9; d_call: -; clone_size: -; j_call: TRBJ2-2; cdr3_aa: CASSVGQGGYTGELFF; cdr3_nt: TGTGCCAGCAGCGTAGGTCAAGGTGGATACACCGGGGAGCTGTTTTTT
v_call: TRBV11-2; d_call: TRBD1; clone_size: -; j_call: TRBJ1-1; cdr3_aa: CASSPAGTGTEAFF; cdr3_nt: TGTGCCAGCAGCCCCGCCGGGACAGGGACTGAAGCTTTCTTT
v_call: TRBV6-1; d_call: TRBD1; clone_size: -; j_call: TRBJ2-2; cdr3_aa: CASSAGRDRGTGELFF; cdr3_nt: TGTGCCAGCAGTGCAGGCCGGGACAGGGGAACCGGGGAGCTGTTTTTT
v_call: TRBV28; d_call: -; clone_size: once; j_call: TRBJ2-7; cdr3_aa: CASTRQSYEQYF; cdr3_nt: TGTGCCAGCACCCGACAGTCCTACGAGCAGTACTTC
v_call: TRBV29-1; d_call: TRBD1; clone_size: -; j_call: TRBJ1-1; cdr3_aa: CSASGTADTEAFF; cdr3_nt: TGCAGCGCATCCGGGACAGCCGACACTGAAGCTTTCTTT
v_call: TRBV7-9; d_call: -; clone_size: once; j_call: TRBJ1-6; cdr3_aa: CASSFPNSPLHF; cdr3_nt: TGTGCCAGCAGCTTCCCGAATTCACCCCTCCACTTT
v_call: TRBV6-5; d_call: -; clone_size: -; j_call: TRBJ1-5; cdr3_aa: CASSTDFYSNQPQHF; cdr3_nt: TGTGCCAGCAGTACAGACTTTTATAGCAATCAGCCCCAGCATTTT
v_call: TRBV7-9; d_call: TRBD1; clone_size: -; j_call: TRBJ2-2; cdr3_aa: CASSLALIQGARTGELFF; cdr3_nt: TGTGCCAGCAGCTTAGCGTTAATTCAGGGGGCGCGCACCGGGGAGCTGTTTTTT
v_call: TRBV4-2; d_call: -; clone_size: -; j_call: TRBJ2-5; cdr3_aa: CASSHSDDQETQYF; cdr3_nt: TGTGCCAGCAGCCATTCGGACGATCAAGAGACCCAGTACTTC
v_call: TRBV5-6; d_call: -; clone_size: -; j_call: TRBJ1-5; cdr3_aa: CASSLERGPQHF; cdr3_nt: TGTGCCAGCAGCTTGGAGCGGGGACCCCAGCATTTT
v_call: TRBV19; d_call: -; clone_size: -; j_call: TRBJ2-5; cdr3_aa: CASRREETQYF; cdr3_nt: TGTGCCAGTAGAAGAGAAGAGACCCAGTACTTC
v_call: TRBV27; d_call: TRBD1; clone_size: few; j_call: TRBJ2-5; cdr3_aa: CASTGYGQGAGETQYF; cdr3_nt: TGTGCCAGCACGGGATATGGACAGGGGGCTGGGGAGACCCAGTACTTC
v_call: TRBV19; d_call: -; clone_size: -; j_call: TRBJ2-1; cdr3_aa: CASKRAVSYNEQFF; cdr3_nt: TGTGCCAGTAAGCGGGCAGTGTCCTACAATGAGCAGTTCTTC
v_call: TRBV23-1; d_call: -; clone_size: -; j_call: TRBJ2-7; cdr3_aa: CASSQGHRRPLFNEQYF; cdr3_nt: TGCGCCAGCAGTCAGGGTCACAGACGGCCCCTGTTCAACGAGCAGTACTTC
v_call: TRBV9; d_call: -; clone_size: -; j_call: TRBJ2-2; cdr3_aa: CASSVQSPNTGELFF; cdr3_nt: TGTGCCAGCAGCGTACAGAGTCCGAACACCGGGGAGCTGTTTTTT